This T cell receptor (beta chain) stems from a study of cytomegalovirus exposure and HLA in healthy donors. Findings and caveats of the study: The majority of CMV-associated TCR beta chains were reported as apparently HLA-restricted in a later analysis. Some public TCRs appeared in many individuals, while most sequences were rare. What was likely a sequencing artifact was a cluster of highly shared sequence variants.

V lost 0 bases and J 6 bases, leaving 9 bases between the germline ends. The CDR3 sequence is 14 residues long. Germline assignment: CDR1 SGHTA and CDR2 FQGTGA. The study ran its PCR with 60 Vbeta and 13 Jbeta primers. Sequencing used immunoSEQ multiplex PCR; TCRdb keeps in-frame clones, though not all of them. Its listing shows about 160,000 clones. In regard to this clone: Its matching antigen is unknown.

The TCR sequence derives from a woman aged 55-70 years in good health and CMV-seronegative. The chain recombines TRBV7-3 with TRBJ2-1, with D unclear. Sequencing was carried out using PBMCs. CDR3 loop: CASSLTRQTNEQFF. CDR3 DNA: TGTGCCAGCAGCTTAACGAGGCAGACCAATGAGCAGTTCTTC.